The 29 T cell receptor beta chains below come from one sample, sequenced in a study of beta chain features in type 1 diabetes. All of the isolated RNA was reverse transcribed, so expressed TCRB transcripts were sequenced. Assay used: immunoSEQ multiplex PCR; TCRdb lists only in-frame clones, some missing. The table has more than 120,000 clones, more than 9% seen once. The sequenced material came from naive CD4+ T cells from blood. The receptor set was obtained from a man aged 18 to 35 in good health.

This clone has just a few counts. The chain carries TRBV18 and TRBJ1-1, with TRBD1 matching 9 bases. The CDR3 has 13 residues. After removal of 3 bases from V and 7 bases from J, the junction contained 3 bases not matched to a gene. Germline-derived CDR1 and CDR2 are KGHSH and LQKENI. The chain's CDR3 is CASSPGQGNEAFF. In nucleotides, the CDR3 is TGTGCCAGCTCACCGGGACAGGGTAATGAAGCTTTCTTT.

This clone has more than one count but fewer than ten. The V gene is TRBV19, the J gene TRBJ2-1, with 9 bases aligning to TRBD1. V trimming: 5 bases; J trimming: 0 bases; junction bases outside the gene matches: 2. Germline CDR1 and CDR2: LNHDA and SQIVND (reference sequence). This CDR3 comprises 15 residues. The CDR3, as DNA: TGTGCCAGTAGTCCGGGACAGGGCTCCTACAATGAGCAGTTCTTC. Its protein is CASSPGQGSYNEQFF.

J is TRBJ2-7 and V is TRBV7-2, with 8 bases aligning to TRBD1. The CDR3 contains 15 residues. Germline V gene lookup returns CDR1 SGHTA and CDR2 FQGNSA. The junction had 11 bases not matched to a gene; V was cut back by 5 bases and J by 5 bases. The CDR3: CASSPTGGTWDEQYF. The CDR3 DNA is TGTGCCAGCAGCCCTACAGGGGGTACATGGGACGAGCAGTACTTC.

This clone was seen only a few times. The chain carries TRBV5-8 and TRBJ2-7; D perhaps matches TRBD2 (5 bases). CDR1 SGHTS and CDR2 YDEGEE come from the germline V gene. This CDR3 is built from 12 residues. The V end was cut by 0 bases, the J end by 9 bases, with 10 bases between. This chain's CDR3 is CASSLVGVRQYF. The CDR3 DNA is TGTGCCAGCAGCTTGGTCGGGGTTAGGCAGTACTTC.

This clone has just a few counts. This rearrangement joins TRBV6-1 to TRBJ2-7; D is undetermined. The germline V and J ends were trimmed by 1 base and 2 bases, with 12 bases remaining between them. The CDR3 consists of 15 residues. Germline V lookup: CDR1 MNHNS, CDR2 SASEGT. CDR3 sequence reads: CASSEGPAGAYEQYF. The CDR3 bases are TGTGCCAGCAGTGAAGGTCCCGCAGGCGCCTACGAGCAGTACTTC.

This clone appeared a few times. The CDR3 region is CSAPFNSPLHF. The DNA of the CDR3 is TGCAGTGCCCCTTTTAATTCACCCCTCCACTTT. This chain connects TRBV20-1 to TRBJ1-6; no reliable D call. CDR1 DFQATT and CDR2 SNEGSKA come from the germline V gene (reference sequence). The CDR3 is 11 residues long. The V gene lost 6 bases and the J gene lost 6 bases, with 6 bases spanning the gap.

This clone was detected a few times. Here the CDR3 DNA reads TGTGCCTGCACGGGGGGGCCCGCCGAGTACGAGCAGTACTTC. Translation: CACTGGPAEYEQYF. V gene TRBV30 combines with J gene TRBJ2-7, with TRBD2 matching over 8 bases. V shed 6 bases, J shed 4 bases, and the junction held 11 bases outside the gene matches. CDR3 size: 14 residues. Germline CDR1 and CDR2: GTSNPN and SVGIG (reference sequence).

This clone has only a few counts. The V call is TRBV18, the J call TRBJ2-1; no clear D. The germline CDR1 and CDR2 sequences are KGHSH and LQKENI. This CDR3 is built from 15 residues. V lost 0 bases to trimming and J lost 1 base, with 7 bases between them. The CDR3 region is CASSPPTSSYNEQFF. CDR3 DNA: TGTGCCAGCTCACCACCCACAAGTTCCTACAATGAGCAGTTCTTC. The whole variable domain, filled in from reference TRBV18 and TRBJ2-1, reads NAGVMQNPRHLVRRRGQEARLRCSPMKGHSHVYWYRQLPEEGLKFMVYLQKENIIDESGMPKERFSAEFPKEGPSILRIQQVVRGDSAAYFCASSPPTSSYNEQFFGPGTRLTVL.

The rearrangement uses TRBV11-2 and TRBJ2-7, with TRBD1 matching over 10 bases. The CDR3 totals 14 residues. J was trimmed by 7 bases and V by 2 bases; bases with no gene match: 5. Germline V gene lookup returns CDR1 SGHAT and CDR2 FQNNGV. The CDR3 bases are TGTGCCAGCAGCTTACGACAGGGGGCGGGTGAGCAGTACTTC. Translation: CASSLRQGAGEQYF.

This clone has just a few counts. The chain recombines TRBV7-2 with TRBJ2-7, with TRBD1 as a possible D gene (5 bases). This CDR3 has 15 residues. Germline V gene data show CDR1 as SGHTA and CDR2 as FQGNSA. V was trimmed by 1 base and J by 2 bases, leaving 12 bases between them. CDR3: CASSLVFQDTYEQYF. As DNA, the CDR3 is TGTGCCAGCAGCTTAGTCTTCCAGGACACCTACGAGCAGTACTTC.

This clone was seen a few times. J is TRBJ2-1 and V is TRBV5-8, with D tentatively TRBD1 (5 bases). This CDR3 has 15 amino acids. Germline CDR1 SGHTS, CDR2 YDEGEE. V shed 2 bases and J shed 7 bases, with 16 bases lying between them. CDR3 sequence (DNA): TGTGCCAGCAGCTTTCAGCCAGGGTTTTCGAATGAGCAGTTCTTC. Encoded protein: CASSFQPGFSNEQFF.

The chain is built from TRBV11-2 and TRBJ2-7; D is uncertain. The germline V gene has CDR1 SGHAT and CDR2 FQNNGV. The V gene lost 5 bases and the J gene lost 4 bases, with 9 bases spanning the gap. This CDR3 spans 12 amino acids. In DNA, the CDR3 is TGTGCCAGCAGCATTAGAGAGTACGAGCAGTACTTC. Translation gives CASSIREYEQYF. Drawing the rest from reference TRBV11-2 and TRBJ2-7, the complete variable domain is EAGVAQSPRYKIIEKRQSVAFWCNPISGHATLYWYQQILGQGPKLLIQFQNNGVVDDSQLPKDRFSAERLKGVDSTLKIQPAKLEDSAVYLCASSIREYEQYFGPGTRLTVT.

This chain joins TRBV27 and TRBJ1-2, with 9 bases lining up with TRBD1. J gave up 6 bases and V 6 bases, and 11 bases lay outside the gene matches. The CDR3 contains 15 residues. CDR1 is MNHEY and CDR2 is SMNVEV in the germline V gene (reference sequence). Here the CDR3 DNA reads TGTGCCAGCAGAAACGCTCCCGGGACAGGGCATGGCTACACCTTC. Its protein product is CASRNAPGTGHGYTF.

J is TRBJ2-1 and V is TRBV11-3; 15 bases fit TRBD2. This CDR3 is 19 amino acids long. The V segment lost 5 bases and the J segment 3 bases; nucleotides outside the gene matches: 11. Germline loops: CDR1 SGHNT, CDR2 YENEEA. The CDR3 loop is CASSLRRTSGGANYNEQFF. In DNA form, the CDR3 reads TGTGCCAGCAGCCTGCGCCGGACTAGCGGGGGGGCGAACTACAATGAGCAGTTCTTC. Looking up the rest from reference TRBV11-3 and TRBJ2-1 gives the full variable domain: EAGVVQSPRYKIIEKKQPVAFWCNPISGHNTLYWYLQNLGQGPELLIRYENEEAVDDSQLPKDRFSAERLKGVDSTLKIQPAELGDSAVYLCASSLRRTSGGANYNEQFFGPGTRLTVL.

Only a few counts were recorded for this clone. The chain carries TRBV4-1 and TRBJ2-1; 10 nucleotides line up with TRBD2. CDR1 and CDR2 (germline): MGHRA, YSYEKL. The CDR3 spans 16 residues. The V and J ends lost 1 base and 4 bases, in that order; junction bases with no gene match: 4. CDR3 region: CASSQAERGGYNEQFF. CDR3 nucleotides: TGCGCCAGCAGCCAAGCCGAGCGGGGGGGGTACAATGAGCAGTTCTTC.

This chain links TRBV7-2 with TRBJ2-2; D is possibly TRBD1 (7 bases). V was trimmed by 10 bases and J by 6 bases, leaving 15 bases between them. This CDR3 has 13 amino acids. CDR1 is SGHTA, CDR2 FQGNSA, per germline. Written as DNA, the CDR3 is TGTGCCAACGGCAGGGGGGCCTCCGGGGAGCTGTTTTTT. The encoded protein is CANGRGASGELFF.

The V and J genes are TRBV7-9 and TRBJ2-7; the D gene is possibly TRBD2 (5 bases). Between the trimmed V and J ends, which lost 1 base and 3 bases, there was a span of 10 bases. The CDR3 extends over 14 amino acids. Germline V gene lookup returns CDR1 SEHNR and CDR2 FQNEAQ (reference sequence). The CDR3, as DNA: TGTGCCAGCAGCTTAGGCATAGCGAGCTACGAGCAGTACTTC. Amino acids: CASSLGIASYEQYF.

V and J are TRBV7-2 and TRBJ2-2; TRBD2 matches 9 bases. The CDR3 consists of 18 residues. Germline trimming cut 7 bases from V and 4 bases from J; bases unmatched to any gene: 16. Germline loops: CDR1 SGHTA, CDR2 FQGNSA. This CDR3 reads CASTSFVAGGAVTGELFF. The CDR3 bases are TGTGCCAGCACCAGCTTTGTGGCGGGGGGGGCAGTCACCGGGGAGCTGTTTTTT.

The rearrangement links TRBV9 to TRBJ2-7; 11 bases are a match to TRBD2. The J call may not be correct, given that the DNA end is closer to TRBJ2-5. This CDR3 region has 15 residues. CDR1 is SGDLS and CDR2 is YYNGEE in the germline V gene. The chain's CDR3 is CASSIKLAGAETQYF. In nucleotides, the CDR3 is TGTGCCAGCAGCATAAAACTAGCGGGGGCCGAGACCCAGTACTTC.

The chain has TRBV11-2 and TRBJ2-1; D unresolved. V gave up 1 base and J gave up 0 bases, with 7 bases separating them. Germline CDR1 and CDR2: SGHAT and FQNNGV. The CDR3 totals 15 residues. CDR3 in amino acids: CASSLALSSYNEQFF. CDR3 DNA sequence: TGTGCCAGCAGCTTAGCGCTTAGCTCCTACAATGAGCAGTTCTTC.

This clone was counted at least ten times. This sequence joins TRBV7-2 and TRBJ1-2; 8 bases map to TRBD1. With 4 bases clipped from V and 4 bases from J, the junction kept 8 bases outside the gene matches. The CDR3 totals 15 residues. Per germline, CDR1 SGHTA and CDR2 FQGNSA. In DNA, the CDR3 is TGTGCCAGCAGCTCCCCGGACAGGGCACTCTATGGCTACACCTTC. It yields the protein CASSSPDRALYGYTF.

This clone has only a few counts. The chain links TRBV4-2 to TRBJ2-3; 14 bases match TRBD2. The junction had 2 bases not matched to a gene; V was cut back by 1 base and J by 5 bases. Germline V gives CDR1 LGHNA, CDR2 YNFKEQ. The CDR3 has 16 residues. The CDR3 DNA reads TGTGCCAGCAGCCAAGCTGGGACTAGCGGGGGAGATACGCAGTATTTT. Encoded protein: CASSQAGTSGGDTQYF.

V gene TRBV10-2 combines with J gene TRBJ2-1; TRBD1 aligns across 7 bases. The CDR3 covers 12 residues. Germline V gene sequence: CDR1 WSHSY, CDR2 SAAADI. Trimming cost V 5 bases and J 8 bases; bases outside gene matches: 3. The CDR3 sequence: CASSHDRDEQFF. CDR3 nucleotides: TGCGCCAGCAGTCATGACAGGGATGAGCAGTTCTTC.

This chain links TRBV4-2 with TRBJ2-1, with 11 bases matching TRBD2. Germline lookup yields CDR1 LGHNA and CDR2 YNFKEQ. The CDR3 spans 20 residues. V trimming: 0 bases; J trimming: 0 bases; junction bases outside the gene matches: 10. CDR3 sequence reads: CASSQDFSGGDASSYNEQFF. CDR3 in DNA: TGTGCCAGCAGCCAAGACTTTAGCGGGGGGGACGCCAGCTCCTACAATGAGCAGTTCTTC.

The V gene is TRBV6-1, the J gene TRBJ2-3; D not certain. V lost 7 bases and J lost 6, with 5 bases in between. From germline, CDR1 is MNHNS and CDR2 SASEGT. The CDR3 has 10 residues. CDR3 sequence (DNA): TGTGCCAGCACGAGTGATACGCAGTATTTT. Its protein is CASTSDTQYF.

The sample holds a few counts of this clone. The rearrangement joins TRBV18 to TRBJ2-1; the match to TRBD2 covers 13 bases. The CDR3 has 16 amino acids. Trimming cost V 6 bases and J 7 bases; bases outside gene matches: 9. Per germline, CDR1 KGHSH and CDR2 LQKENI. CDR3 amino acids: CASSPLLAGGPNEQFF. The CDR3 DNA is TGTGCCAGCTCGCCCCTACTAGCGGGGGGGCCGAATGAGCAGTTCTTC.

This clone was seen only a few times. V is TRBV5-1 and J is TRBJ2-4; TRBD2 agrees at 12 bases. Germline V lookup: CDR1 SGHRS, CDR2 YFSETQ. The ends lost 4 bases at V and 0 bases at J; junction bases unmatched: 11. There are 19 residues in the CDR3. The DNA of the CDR3 is TGCGCCAGCAGCCTGAGGGGACTAGCGGGTCCCCTAGCCAAAAACATTCAGTACTTC. This encodes CASSLRGLAGPLAKNIQYF.

The CDR3 protein is CASRLRTGYNSPLHF. CDR3 sequence (DNA): TGTGCCAGCAGACTCCGGACAGGGTATAATTCACCCCTCCACTTT. The rearrangement uses TRBV2 and TRBJ1-6; the match to TRBD1 covers 8 bases. The J segment lost 4 bases and the V segment lost 6 bases, leaving 5 bases of the junction unmatched. CDR1 is SNHLY and CDR2 is FYNNEI in the germline V gene. CDR3 length equals 15 residues. The variable domain in full, with the rest retrieved from reference TRBV2 and TRBJ1-6, is EPEVTQTPSHQVTQMGQEVILRCVPISNHLYFYWYRQILGQKVEFLVSFYNNEISEKSEIFDDQFSVERPDGSNFTLKIRSTKLEDSAMYFCASRLRTGYNSPLHFGNGTRLTVT.

J is TRBJ2-5 and V is TRBV2; D is unclear. Germline loops: CDR1 SNHLY, CDR2 FYNNEI. The length of the CDR3 is 12 residues. Trimming removed 0 bases at V and 5 bases at J, with 4 bases between. The CDR3 loop reads CASSEARETQYF. The CDR3 nucleotides read TGTGCCAGCAGTGAAGCGCGGGAGACCCAGTACTTC.